This TCR beta chain emerged from a study of chemoradiotherapy in HPV16-positive cancers. Overall study results and limits: Candidate HPV-specific clones and E7-related TCR motifs grew in tumor during treatment.

The CDR3 is made up of 16 amino acids. Germline CDR1 and CDR2: SGHNT and YYREEE (reference sequence). V was trimmed by 4 bases and J by 0 bases, leaving 11 bases between them. TCRdb's table, derived via immunoSEQ multiplex PCR, lists solely in-frame clones and lacks some. The sample carries some 27,000 clones, approximately 94% recorded once. Over chemoradiotherapy, repertoires were sampled more than once. Concerning this clone: Its antigen is currently unknown.

The TCR was taken from a human donor with HPV-associated anogenital cancer. The sequenced sample was blood, obtained from a patient who underwent chemoradiotherapy. The gene calls are TRBV5-4 and TRBJ2-6; no clear D. The CDR3 nucleotides are TGTGCCAGCAGCGCGATGCACAGCTCTGGGGCCAACGTCCTGACTTTC. The encoded protein is CASSAMHSSGANVLTF.